The rows below give T cell receptor beta chains drawn from one sample of a study of technical replicates of blood from a handful of donors. The method was immunoSEQ multiplex PCR; TCRdb's version includes in-frame clones alone and lacks a portion of them. The sample lists about 69,000 clones, over 75% occurring once. Sample: PBMCs. The source of these receptors is a human donor in good health. Some clones in this sample may be carry-over from other donors' samples. Both conserved end residues are part of each CDR3. D genes are given only for firm matches. Where a row states a size, it is once, few, many or the class of an expanded clone; other rows omit it.

D,V,J,size,CDR3,DNA
-,TRBV13,TRBJ2-5,-,CASSLGRGIGRETQYF,TGTGCCAGCAGCTTAGGCCGAGGTATAGGGAGGGAGACCCAGTACTTC
-,TRBV7-2,TRBJ1-6,-,CASSLFSGQTGSPLHF,TGTGCCAGCAGCTTATTCTCCGGGCAGACAGGTTCACCCCTCCACTTT
-,TRBV30,TRBJ1-5,-,CAWSVTGAGNNQPQHF,TGTGCCTGGAGTGTAACTGGGGCAGGAAACAATCAGCCCCAGCATTTT
-,TRBV27,TRBJ1-6,-,CASSPLAGFGSPLHF,TGTGCCAGCAGTCCCCTCGCAGGGTTTGGTTCACCCCTCCACTTT
-,TRBV7-2,TRBJ1-5,-,CASSRDWVGQPQHF,TGTGCCAGCAGCCGAGACTGGGTGGGTCAGCCCCAGCATTTT
TRBD1,TRBV5-6,TRBJ1-2,-,CASSPDNRGLYGYTF,TGTGCCAGCAGCCCGGATAACAGGGGCCTCTATGGCTACACCTTC
TRBD2,TRBV11-1,TRBJ2-3,-,CASSSTGTSGTDTQYF,TGTGCCAGCAGCTCCACCGGGACTAGCGGGACGGATACGCAGTATTTT
TRBD1,TRBV6-6,TRBJ2-7,-,CASTQLDRGEQYF,TGTGCCAGCACGCAGCTGGACAGGGGCGAGCAGTACTTC
TRBD1,TRBV18,TRBJ2-4,-,CASSIQSGTGGIGKNIQYF,TGTGCCAGCTCCATTCAGTCCGGGACAGGGGGAATCGGCAAAAACATTCAGTACTTC
-,TRBV7-7,TRBJ2-5,-,CASSLDGGAETQYF,TGTGCCAGCAGCTTAGATGGAGGGGCGGAGACCCAGTACTTC
-,TRBV4-1,TRBJ2-6,-,CASSQDAGLSGANVLTF,TGCGCCAGCAGCCAAGATGCGGGTCTGTCTGGGGCCAACGTCCTGACTTTC
-,TRBV9,TRBJ2-2,-,CASSVGAHSGPTGELFF,TGTGCCAGCAGCGTAGGAGCCCACAGCGGACCCACCGGGGAGCTGTTTTTT
-,TRBV2,TRBJ1-2,-,CASSERQTNYGYTF,TGTGCCAGCAGTGAGCGACAGACTAACTATGGCTACACCTTC
TRBD2,TRBV7-2,TRBJ2-7,-,CASSSPGGAHEQYF,TGTGCCAGCAGCTCCCCGGGGGGGGCCCACGAGCAGTACTTC
TRBD1,TRBV6-6,TRBJ1-5,-,CASSYRTGVDQPQHF,TGTGCCAGCAGTTACCGGACAGGGGTTGATCAGCCCCAGCATTTT
-,TRBV7-9,TRBJ1-5,-,CASSSYGNQPQHF,TGTGCCAGCAGCTCTTACGGTAATCAGCCCCAGCATTTT
-,TRBV2,TRBJ1-2,-,CASSLRGEYGYTF,TGTGCCAGCAGCCTGCGGGGGGAATATGGCTACACCTTC
-,TRBV5-6,TRBJ2-3,-,CASSGGTWGTQYF,TGTGCCAGCAGCGGGGGGACCTGGGGTACGCAGTATTTT
TRBD1,TRBV6-5,TRBJ1-2,-,CASTLGQGVWYGYTF,TGTGCCAGCACCCTGGGACAGGGGGTGTGGTATGGCTACACCTTC
-,TRBV19,TRBJ1-4,-,CASTQGNEKLFF,TGTGCCAGTACCCAGGGGAATGAAAAACTGTTTTTT
-,TRBV9,TRBJ2-2,-,CASHISGAFPGELFF,TGTGCCAGCCACATAAGCGGAGCATTCCCCGGGGAGCTGTTTTTT
-,TRBV7-6,TRBJ2-1,-,CASSLATTYNEQFF,TGTGCCAGCAGCTTAGCGACTACATACAATGAGCAGTTCTTC
TRBD1,TRBV7-9,TRBJ2-2,once,CASSPKTGGLHTGELFF,TGTGCCAGCAGCCCAAAGACAGGGGGCTTGCACACCGGGGAGCTGTTTTTT
TRBD1,TRBV7-2,TRBJ1-5,-,CASSGTVSNQPQHF,TGTGCCAGCAGTGGGACAGTGAGCAATCAGCCCCAGCATTTT
-,TRBV27,TRBJ2-5,-,CASSLRTDYLQETQYF,TGTGCCAGCAGTTTAAGGACGGACTACCTTCAAGAGACCCAGTACTTC
-,TRBV10-2,TRBJ1-5,once,CASSPRNSNQPQHF,TGCGCCAGCAGTCCTCGTAATAGCAATCAGCCCCAGCATTTT
TRBD1,TRBV27,TRBJ1-2,-,CASSYHRGHYGYTF,TGTGCCAGCAGTTACCACAGGGGACACTATGGCTACACCTTC
TRBD1,TRBV13,TRBJ1-1,-,CASSLDRDTEAFF,TGTGCCAGCAGCTTGGACAGGGACACTGAAGCTTTCTTT
-,TRBV21-1,TRBJ2-7,-,CASIRVSYEQYF,TGTGCCAGCATCAGGGTTTCCTACGAGCAGTACTTC
TRBD2,TRBV4-3,TRBJ2-1,-,CASSQDSGRASPFF,TGCGCCAGCAGCCAAGATAGCGGGAGGGCCTCCCCGTTCTTC
-,TRBV21-1,TRBJ2-5,once,CASSITSGGNQETQYF,TGTGCCAGCAGCATTACTAGCGGGGGCAACCAAGAGACCCAGTACTTC
-,TRBV7-3,TRBJ1-1,-,CASSVGGGSNTEAFF,TGTGCCAGCAGCGTAGGGGGGGGGTCGAACACTGAAGCTTTCTTT
TRBD2,TRBV12-5,TRBJ2-7,-,CASGLVLGGSSSYEQYF,TGTGCTAGTGGTTTGGTACTCGGCGGGAGTTCCTCCTACGAGCAGTACTTC
TRBD2,TRBV14,TRBJ2-3,-,CASSPPGTSRADTQYF,TGTGCCAGCAGCCCCCCGGGGACTAGCCGCGCAGATACGCAGTATTTT
-,TRBV28,TRBJ2-2,-,CASVASNTGELFF,TGTGCCAGCGTGGCTTCGAACACCGGGGAGCTGTTTTTT
TRBD1,TRBV7-2,TRBJ2-7,-,CASSFATGVYEQYF,TGTGCCAGCAGCTTTGCGACAGGGGTATACGAGCAGTACTTC
-,TRBV29-1,TRBJ1-4,-,CSVTDRPGGKLFF,TGCAGCGTAACTGACAGGCCCGGAGGAAAACTGTTTTTT
TRBD1,TRBV10-3,TRBJ2-2,once,CAIRLGTANTGELFF,TGTGCCATCAGGTTAGGGACAGCGAACACCGGGGAGCTGTTTTTT
TRBD2,TRBV18,TRBJ2-1,-,CASSITSGGARNEQFF,TGTGCCAGCTCAATAACTAGCGGGGGGGCCAGAAATGAGCAGTTCTTC
TRBD2,TRBV5-8,TRBJ2-5,once,CASSLGTSGIKKETQYF,TGTGCCAGCAGCCTAGGGACTAGCGGAATCAAAAAAGAGACCCAGTACTTC
TRBD2,TRBV7-2,TRBJ2-7,-,CASSLQTSGRTSSYEQYF,TGTGCCAGCAGCTTACAAACTAGCGGGAGGACCAGCTCCTACGAGCAGTACTTC
-,TRBV27,TRBJ2-5,-,CASSPTGYQETQYF,TGTGCCAGCAGTCCGACGGGGTACCAAGAGACCCAGTACTTC
-,TRBV4-1,TRBJ2-5,-,CASSPGLQETQYF,TGCGCCAGCAGCCCAGGATTGCAAGAGACCCAGTACTTC
TRBD2,TRBV4-1,TRBJ2-1,-,CASSPSYSGRYNEQFF,TGCGCCAGCAGCCCGTCTTATAGCGGGAGGTACAATGAGCAGTTCTTC
-,TRBV6-6,TRBJ1-1,-,CASTLLSVLLSVAFF,TGTGCCAGCACCCTACTCTCGGTTCTCCTCTCTGTGGCTTTCTTT
TRBD2,TRBV6-5,TRBJ2-2,-,CASSSPASGNTGELFF,TGTGCCAGCAGTTCCCCGGCTAGCGGGAACACCGGGGAGCTGTTTTTT
TRBD1,TRBV6-5,TRBJ2-7,-,CASSYSIGTGGSEQYF,TGTGCCAGCAGTTACTCCATCGGGACAGGGGGTTCCGAGCAGTACTTC
TRBD2,TRBV7-3,TRBJ2-2,-,CASSLAGVSGTGELFF,TGTGCCAGCAGCTTAGCGGGGGTATCGGGAACCGGGGAGCTGTTTTTT